This paragraph reports one T cell receptor beta chain. This sample stems from a study of tumour-infiltrating T cells in Burkitt lymphoma. The wider study: Survival, overall and progression-free, tracked with productive clonality.

Assay used: immunoSEQ multiplex PCR; TCRdb lists only in-frame clones, some missing. The sample lists some 13,000 clones, 65% to 90% occurring once. This clonotype was obtained from a human donor with diffuse large B-cell lymphoma. Specimen: tumor tissue.

CDR3 residues: CAIKTDRGLSTEAFF. The DNA of the CDR3 is TGTGCCATCAAGACAGACAGGGGGCTTAGCACTGAAGCTTTCTTT. The gene calls are TRBV10-3 and TRBJ1-1; 10 nucleotides agree with TRBD1. With V trimmed by 7 bases and J by 4 bases, 9 bases remained unmatched. The CDR3 is 15 amino acids. Germline CDR1 reads ENHRY; CDR2 reads SYGVKD.